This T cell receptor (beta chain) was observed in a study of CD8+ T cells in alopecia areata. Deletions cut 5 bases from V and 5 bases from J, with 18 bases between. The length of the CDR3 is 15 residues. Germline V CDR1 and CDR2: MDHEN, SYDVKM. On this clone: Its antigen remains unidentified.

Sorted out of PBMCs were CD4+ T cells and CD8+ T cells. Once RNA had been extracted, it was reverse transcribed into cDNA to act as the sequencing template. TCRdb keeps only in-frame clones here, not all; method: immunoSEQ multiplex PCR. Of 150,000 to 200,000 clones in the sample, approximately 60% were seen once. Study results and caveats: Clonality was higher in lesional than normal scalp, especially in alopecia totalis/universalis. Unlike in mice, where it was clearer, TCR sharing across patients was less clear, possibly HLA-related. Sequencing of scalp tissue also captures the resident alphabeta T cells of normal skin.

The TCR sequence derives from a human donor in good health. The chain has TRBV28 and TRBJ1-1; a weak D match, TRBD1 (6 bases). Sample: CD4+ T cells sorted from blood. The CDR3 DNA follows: TGTGCCAGCAGTCCCCAGGGGCCCCGTGGGACTGAAGCTTTCTTT. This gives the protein CASSPQGPRGTEAFF.